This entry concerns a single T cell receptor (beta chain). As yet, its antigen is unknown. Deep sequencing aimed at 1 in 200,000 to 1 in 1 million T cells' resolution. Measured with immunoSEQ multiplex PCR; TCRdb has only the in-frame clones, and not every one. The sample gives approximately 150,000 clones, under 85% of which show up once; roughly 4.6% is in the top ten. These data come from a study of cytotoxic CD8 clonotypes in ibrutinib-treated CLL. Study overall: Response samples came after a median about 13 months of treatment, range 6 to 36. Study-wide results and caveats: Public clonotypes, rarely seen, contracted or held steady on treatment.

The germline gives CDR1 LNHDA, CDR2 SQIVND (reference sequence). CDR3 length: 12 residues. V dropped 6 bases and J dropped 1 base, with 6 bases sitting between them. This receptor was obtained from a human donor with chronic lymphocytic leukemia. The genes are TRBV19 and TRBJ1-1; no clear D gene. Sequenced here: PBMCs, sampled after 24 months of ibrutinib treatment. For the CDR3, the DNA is TGTGCCAGTAGCTACTCGAACACTGAAGCTTTCTTT. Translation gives CASSYSNTEAFF.